This T cell receptor (beta chain) was retrieved from a study of identical twins. This CDR3 region has 19 residues. Germline CDR1 reads LGHDT; CDR2 reads YNNKEL (reference sequence). V was trimmed by 0 bases and J by 2 bases, leaving 21 bases between them. Study-level findings and limits: Beta out-of-frame sequences showed weaker excess sharing between twins. Model-predicted out-of-frame TCR alpha sharing fell below observed values in monozygotic twins.

Each cDNA held unique molecular identifiers, and template switching gave it a universal primer site. TCRdb redid the calling of the 5' RACE reads with MiXCR, one entry per CDR3 protein. The sample has approximately 1.8 million distinct CDR3 sequences, less than 35% seen once; the top ten hold roughly 0.3%. This clonotype was detected many times. Its matching antigen is unknown. What was sequenced was cord blood. The receptor was isolated from a newborn girl in good health. This rearrangement joins TRBV3-1 to TRBJ2-3; D might be TRBD2 (6 bases). The CDR3 DNA follows: TGTGCCAGCAGCCAAGAATACGGGAGAGACCTTTCCCACACAGATACGCAGTATTTT. It specifies CASSQEYGRDLSHTDTQYF.